The text below deals with one TCR beta chain. No antigen is known for it. Per-nucleotide qualities are absent, and no much larger clonotype sits a single base away. These data are taken from a study of blood T cell repertoires in COVID-19 (dated by TCRdb to 2020 to 2022). A note on the overall study: Collaborator samples came from the United States, Italy and Spain and covered acute and convalescent phases of COVID-19. The prospective study material was composed of cDNA or gDNA derived from T cells, B-cell-depleted T cells, or PBMCs. Deeply sampled blood TCRbeta repertoires from subjects exposed to, actively infected with, or recovered from COVID-19 were included in the dataset. The repertoires were released in a freely available public database intended as a resource for research on the immune response to SARS-CoV-2. The samples were drawn from two sources: the first 160 participants of the ongoing ImmuneRACE study, and 950 to 1,500 subjects contributed by 6 global collaborators. Sample metadata almost always included a de-identified subject ID, COVID-19 status, age in years and sex. Where HLA class I and class II types were available, the types were taken from metadata supplied by the sample provider, not from assay-based typing. Results and caveats for the whole study, not just this receptor: How much clinical and demographic metadata was included differed by source and by participant, and the metadata was provided uncurated.

Each collaborating institution followed its own protocols to collect whole blood in K2EDTA tubes. Collaborator samples were shipped for TCRbeta analysis as frozen whole blood, isolated PBMCs, or DNA extracted from either sample type. TCRbeta CDR3 regions were amplified from genomic DNA by means of the immunoSEQ Assay, a bias-controlled multiplex PCR. The study's own analysis went as follows. The number of nucleated cells in each sample was estimated by amplification of reference gene primers within the assay. To quantify the absolute abundance of each unique TCRbeta CDR3 rearrangement, sequence reads were collapsed and filtered. For each sample, productive Simpson clonality was calculated as the square root of Simpson's diversity index across productive rearrangements. Entries here come from immuneACCESS through TCRdb and include only in-frame sequences with V and J called. Some clones fail to appear in such tables; in the studies checked, an unresolved V gene covers under half of the shortfall, and the cause of the remainder is unknown. That table is the source of V, J and clone size, and D and trimming were worked out from the DNA. A total of 150,000 to 200,000 clones appear in this sample, nearly 90% of them only once. About 22% of the sample belongs to the ten largest clones.

The CDR3 holds 14 amino acids from the cysteine to the phenylalanine. CDR3 DNA is the only sequence kept; it has 42 bases, read in frame from the first base. V was cut back by 0 bases and J by 4 bases, leaving a gap of 10 bases between them. Sequences SGHKS (CDR1) and YYEKEE (CDR2) are obtained from the germline V gene (reference sequence). The source of this sequence is a man aged 60 to 69 with active or convalescent COVID-19. Sequenced input: peripheral blood. The rearrangement joined TRBV5-5 to TRBJ1-2, with no confidently assigned D gene. The sequenced DNA: TGTGCCAGCAGCTTGGACATTACCCCCTATGGCTACACCTTC. Its coded protein is CASSLDITPYGYTF.